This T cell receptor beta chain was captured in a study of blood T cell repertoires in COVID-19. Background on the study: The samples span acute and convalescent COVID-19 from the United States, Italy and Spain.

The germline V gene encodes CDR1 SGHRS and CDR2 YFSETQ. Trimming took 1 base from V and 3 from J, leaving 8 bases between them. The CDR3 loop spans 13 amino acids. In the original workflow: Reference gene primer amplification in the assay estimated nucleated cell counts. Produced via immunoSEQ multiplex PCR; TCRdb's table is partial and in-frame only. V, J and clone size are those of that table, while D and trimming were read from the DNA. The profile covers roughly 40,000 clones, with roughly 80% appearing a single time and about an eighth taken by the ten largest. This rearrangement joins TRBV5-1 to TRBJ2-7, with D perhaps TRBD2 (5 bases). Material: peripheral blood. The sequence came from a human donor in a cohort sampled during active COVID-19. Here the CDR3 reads CASSLMGDYEQYF. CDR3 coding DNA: TGCGCCAGCAGCTTGATGGGAGACTACGAGCAGTACTTC.